These 21 T cell receptor beta chains originate from one sample sequenced in a study of blood T cell repertoires in COVID-19. Profiled with immunoSEQ multiplex PCR; TCRdb holds only in-frame clones, not every one. The table shows fewer than 250,000 clones, with under 90% occurring only once. The specimen was peripheral blood. These TCRs come from a man between 50 and 59 years old with acute or convalescent COVID-19.

The chain recombines TRBV29-1 with TRBJ1-5; 7 bases fit TRBD1. The trim removed 5 bases at V and 0 bases at J, leaving 4 bases unmatched. This CDR3 spans 14 amino acids. From germline, CDR1 is SQVTM and CDR2 ANQGSEA. The CDR3 bases are TGCAGCGTTATGACAGGGACTAGCAATCAGCCCCAGCATTTT. It encodes CSVMTGTSNQPQHF.

This clone has only a few counts. The J gene is TRBJ2-2, the V gene TRBV6-2 or TRBV6-3; TRBD2 might be the D (7 bases). Germline V gene lookup returns CDR1 MNHEY and CDR2 SVGEGT. V was shortened by 6 bases and J by 7 bases, with 18 bases between the two germline ends. CDR3 length: 15 amino acids. The CDR3 nucleotides read TGTGCCAGCAGCCCCGTCCGGGGGGCGAGCGGGGAGCTGTTTTTT. Protein sequence: CASSPVRGASGELFF.

V usage is TRBV18 and J usage is TRBJ2-1, with 12 bases identical to TRBD2. Germline CDR1 reads KGHSH; CDR2 reads LQKENI. This CDR3 comprises 16 residues. The V and J ends lost 1 base and 4 bases, in that order; junction bases with no gene match: 2. This CDR3 is CASSPRTSGEYNEQFF. The DNA for the CDR3 is TGTGCCAGCTCACCACGGACTAGCGGGGAATACAATGAGCAGTTCTTC.

The V gene is TRBV10-1, the J gene TRBJ1-6; no clear D. The CDR3 is 12 amino acids. V lost 3 bases and J lost 8, with 5 bases in between. CDR1 and CDR2 (germline): WNHNN, SYGVQD (reference sequence). CDR3 nucleotide sequence: TGCGCCAGCAGTGACGGTTATTCACCCCTCCACTTT. Amino acid sequence: CASSDGYSPLHF.

This clone is a singleton in its sample. One end of the junction varies from germline; a read error may be responsible. The chain has TRBV2 and TRBJ2-5; TRBD1 might be the D (5 bases). Germline values: CDR1 SNHLY, CDR2 FYNNEI. The CDR3 extends over 13 amino acids. CDR3 residues: CASNEQAQETQYF. The CDR3 nucleotides read TGTGCCAGCAATGAACAGGCCCAAGAGACCCAGTACTTC.

The chain links TRBV19 to TRBJ1-5; D call uncertain. The CDR3 sequence is 14 residues long. The V gene's germline CDR1 is LNHDA and CDR2 SQIVND (reference sequence). V shed 3 bases and J shed 2 bases, with 8 bases lying between them. CDR3 sequence reads: CASSIVPGNQPQHF. The CDR3 DNA sequence: TGTGCCAGTAGTATCGTCCCTGGCAATCAGCCCCAGCATTTT.

The J gene is TRBJ2-7, the V gene TRBV12-3 or TRBV12-4, with 7 bases matching TRBD2. The ends lost 6 bases at V and 4 bases at J; junction bases unmatched: 6. This CDR3 has 13 residues. The CDR3 bases are TGTGCCAGCAGCCTCTCGGGACTATACGAGCAGTACTTC. It is translated as CASSLSGLYEQYF.

The rearrangement links TRBV9 to TRBJ2-1; TRBD2 is a possible D gene (5 bases). This CDR3 comprises 15 residues. Germline loops: CDR1 SGDLS, CDR2 YYNGEE. Trimming cost V 1 base and J 2 bases, with 10 bases left between them. This CDR3 is CASSVRLAPYNEQFF. The CDR3 coding sequence is TGTGCCAGCAGCGTAAGGCTAGCCCCCTACAATGAGCAGTTCTTC.

The gene calls are TRBV6-5 and TRBJ1-1; D not certain. In germline, CDR1 is MNHEY, CDR2 SVGAGI. Trimming cost V 6 bases and J 3 bases, with 11 bases left between them. This CDR3 is 13 amino acids long. The CDR3 is CASRWNEDTEAFF. DNA for the CDR3: TGTGCCAGCAGGTGGAATGAGGACACTGAAGCTTTCTTT.

The CDR3 nucleotides are TGTGCCAGCTCACTCCCCCAAGGGACAGGGCCCCACGAGCAGTACTTC. It specifies CASSLPQGTGPHEQYF. The J gene is TRBJ2-7, the V gene TRBV18; 9 positions agree with TRBD1. This CDR3 has 16 residues. V was clipped by 4 bases and J by 5 bases; unmatched bases: 12. Germline CDR1 is KGHSH and CDR2 is LQKENI.

The genes are TRBV4-1 and TRBJ1-2; 10 nucleotides match TRBD1. This CDR3 has 15 amino acids. CDR1 and CDR2 from the germline V gene are MGHRA and YSYEKL. V gave up 1 base and J gave up 3 bases; unmatched junction bases: 2. CDR3 in amino acids: CASSQAGTGDYGYTF. As DNA, the CDR3 is TGCGCCAGCAGCCAAGCCGGGACAGGGGACTATGGCTACACCTTC.

This chain links TRBV30 with TRBJ1-2; no reliable D call. The V end lost 2 bases, the J end lost 13 bases, and 14 bases lay between the germline ends. The CDR3 is 11 amino acids. Germline values: CDR1 GTSNPN, CDR2 SVGIG (reference sequence). The CDR3 region is CAWSSPITGTF. The CDR3 DNA sequence: TGTGCCTGGAGTTCCCCTATAACGGGCACCTTC. Based on the CDR3 plus reference TRBV30 and TRBJ1-2, the full variable domain is SQTIHQWPATLVQPVGSPLSLECTVEGTSNPNLYWYRQAAGRGLQLLFYSVGIGQISSEVPQNLSASRPQDRQFILSSKKLLLSDSGFYLCAWSSPITGTFGSGTRLTVV.

The chain couples TRBV5-1 to TRBJ2-3; 13 bases match TRBD2. The CDR3 loop spans 16 amino acids. Germline trimming cut 4 bases from V and 4 bases from J; bases unmatched to any gene: 6. In germline, CDR1 is SGHRS, CDR2 YFSETQ. Here the CDR3 DNA reads TGCGCCAGCAGCCGGACTAGCGGGGGTGGATCAGATACGCAGTATTTT. Translating gives CASSRTSGGGSDTQYF.

V gene TRBV19 combines with J gene TRBJ1-1, with 8 bases fitting TRBD1. This CDR3 contains 16 residues. The V gene end was trimmed by 3 bases and the J gene end by 6 bases; junction bases not matched to a gene: 12. Germline CDR1 reads LNHDA; CDR2 reads SQIVND (reference sequence). Written as DNA, the CDR3 is TGTGCCAGTAGTATTGGTGCAGGGGGCGTTAGTTCTGAAGCTTTCTTT. Its protein product is CASSIGAGGVSSEAFF.

The chain couples TRBV7-2 to TRBJ1-2, with a tentative D call TRBD1 (6 bases). Trimming took 4 bases from V and 4 from J, leaving 7 bases between them. This CDR3 is built from 12 residues. From germline, CDR1 is SGHTA and CDR2 FQGNSA. CDR3 loop: CASSSQGYGYTF. In DNA, the CDR3 is TGTGCCAGCAGCTCACAGGGCTATGGCTACACCTTC.

The CDR3 DNA is TGTGCCAGCAGCTCCGGGACTAGGAATGAGCAGTTCTTC. Translated, it gives CASSSGTRNEQFF. V usage is TRBV11-2 and J usage is TRBJ2-1; 8 bases are shared with TRBD2. This CDR3 region has 13 residues. CDR1 and CDR2 (germline): SGHAT, FQNNGV. The V segment lost 4 bases and the J segment 7 bases; nucleotides outside the gene matches: 3.

A word on this clone: One end of the junction varies from germline; a read error may be responsible. The rearrangement joins TRBV5-1 to TRBJ2-5, with TRBD2 as a possible D gene (6 bases). CDR1 and CDR2 from the germline V gene are SGHRS and YFSETQ. This CDR3 spans 16 amino acids. DNA for the CDR3: TGCGCCAGCAGCTTGGCGGGACTGCAGTACCAAGAGATCCAGTACTTC. Residues: CASSLAGLQYQEIQYF.

V and J are TRBV5-1 and TRBJ1-4; D perhaps matches TRBD1 (6 bases). The CDR3 has 20 residues. The germline CDR1 and CDR2 sequences are SGHRS and YFSETQ. V gave up 5 bases and J gave up 0 bases, with 26 bases separating them. The CDR3 spells CASSPRSLTTGPTTNEKLFF. The DNA of the CDR3 is TGCGCCAGCAGTCCTCGGTCACTTACGACAGGACCCACAACTAATGAAAAACTGTTTTTT.

J is TRBJ2-1 and V is TRBV5-4; TRBD2 matches at 8 bases. Germline assignment: CDR1 SGHNT and CDR2 YYREEE (reference sequence). Losses at the gene ends were 4 bases for V and 0 bases for J; bases not matched to a gene: 3. The CDR3 length is 15 residues. In nucleotides, the CDR3 is TGTGCCAGCAGCGTGACTAGCGCCTCCTACAATGAGCAGTTCTTC. Protein: CASSVTSASYNEQFF.

This chain uses TRBV6-5 with TRBJ1-2, with 7 positions matching TRBD1. The CDR3 loop spans 15 amino acids. The germline V gene encodes CDR1 MNHEY and CDR2 SVGAGI. After removal of 7 bases from V and 4 bases from J, the junction contained 12 bases not matched to a gene. DNA of the CDR3: TGTGCCAGCACCATGTCGGTCGCAGGGGGCTATGGCTACACCTTC. Encoded protein: CASTMSVAGGYGYTF.

The DNA of the CDR3 is TGTGCCAGCAGCCGGAACAGGGGGCAAGCTTTCTTT. Encoded protein: CASSRNRGQAFF. The chain carries TRBV7-2 and TRBJ1-1, with 9 bases lining up with TRBD1. V was clipped by 5 bases and J by 9 bases; unmatched bases: 4. The CDR3 extends over 12 amino acids. Looked up from germline, CDR1 is SGHTA and CDR2 is FQGNSA.